These 18 T cell receptor beta chains were sequenced from one sample in a study of T cell clones after liver transplantation. Measured with immunoSEQ multiplex PCR; TCRdb has only the in-frame clones, and not every one. Found here are about 15,000 clones, approximately 77% of them singletons; the top ten hold 28%. The sample consisted of CD8+ T cells from blood, taken around 44 months after liver transplant. The receptors originated from a human patient who received a liver transplant. Some T cells here may be from the graft donor.

V gene TRBV27 combines with J gene TRBJ2-5, with D perhaps matching TRBD1 (9 bases). This CDR3 region has 17 residues. Between the trimmed V and J ends, which lost 0 bases and 5 bases, there was a span of 19 bases. Germline CDR1 and CDR2: MNHEY and SMNVEV (reference sequence). As DNA, the CDR3 is TGTGCCAGCAGTTTATCGGTGGGACAGGGCGGGGGGGAGACCCAGTACTTC. Protein sequence: CASSLSVGQGGGETQYF.

This chain links TRBV21-1 with TRBJ2-1; TRBD2 reflects the table's D call only, with no check against the DNA. TRBV21-1 is described as a pseudogene. The CDR3 is 18 amino acids. CDR3 coding DNA: TGTGCCAGCAGCAAAGGCGGGAGAGTCAATAGCTCCTACAATGAGCAGTTCTTC. Amino acid sequence: CASSKGGRVNSSYNEQFF.

This clone was found a few times. The chain employs TRBV19 and TRBJ1-3, with 7 bases aligning to TRBD1. This CDR3 is 15 amino acids long. Trimming took 8 bases from V and 1 from J; bases not matched to a gene: 8. Germline CDR1 LNHDA, CDR2 SQIVND (reference sequence). DNA of the CDR3: TGTGCCAGTGCCGACAGGGCCGGGTCTGGAAACACCATATATTTT. The encoded protein is CASADRAGSGNTIYF.

The chain has TRBV4-1 and TRBJ2-7; 7 bases line up with TRBD1. In germline, CDR1 is MGHRA, CDR2 YSYEKL. V gave up 5 bases and J gave up 2 bases; unmatched junction bases: 6. The CDR3 covers 14 residues. CDR3 coding DNA: TGCGCCAGCAGCAACAACAGGGGAGCCTACGAGCAGTACTTC. Its protein is CASSNNRGAYEQYF.

For the CDR3, the DNA is TGTGCCAGCAGCCCCTGGGCCTCAGAGGGAGGCGAGCAGTACTTC. Residues: CASSPWASEGGEQYF. The chain employs TRBV4-2 and TRBJ2-7; weak D call: TRBD2 (6 bases). The CDR3 runs to 15 residues. V dropped 4 bases and J dropped 6 bases, with 19 bases sitting between them. Germline loops: CDR1 LGHNA, CDR2 YNFKEQ.

This clone was observed once. This chain joins TRBV19 and TRBJ2-1; weak D call: TRBD1 (5 bases). Per germline, CDR1 LNHDA and CDR2 SQIVND (reference sequence). This CDR3 comprises 15 residues. V dropped 5 bases and J dropped 0 bases, with 11 bases sitting between them. The CDR3: CASSEDDSSYNEQFF. The CDR3 DNA is TGTGCCAGTAGTGAGGACGACAGCTCCTACAATGAGCAGTTCTTC.

The chain is built from TRBV19 and TRBJ2-6; tentative D call: TRBD1 (5 bases). V was cut by 1 base and J by 3 bases, with 16 bases left in between. Germline CDR1 LNHDA, CDR2 SQIVND (reference sequence). The CDR3 has 18 amino acids. The CDR3 nucleotides read TGTGCCAGTAGTATAGGGCGGCGACAGACGAGTGGGGCCAACGTCCTGACTTTC. Its translation: CASSIGRRQTSGANVLTF.

The V call is TRBV11-3, the J call TRBJ2-1, with 11 bases matching TRBD2. This CDR3 contains 17 residues. Trimming cost V 3 bases and J 4 bases; bases outside gene matches: 8. Germline CDR1 and CDR2: SGHNT and YENEEA. CDR3 residues: CASSLSTSGAIYNEQFF. DNA of the CDR3: TGTGCCAGCAGCTTGTCGACTAGCGGGGCTATATACAATGAGCAGTTCTTC.

The DNA for the CDR3 is TGTGCCAGCTCACCACCGACGGGCCGGGATCCTGTTTCACCCCTCCACTTT. As protein: CASSPPTGRDPVSPLHF. The chain couples TRBV18 to TRBJ1-6; no clear D. CDR1 KGHSH and CDR2 LQKENI come from the germline V gene. V was clipped by 0 bases and J by 9 bases, with 18 bases between them. The CDR3 is made up of 17 amino acids.

This chain uses TRBV30 with TRBJ2-5; possibly TRBD1 for D (5 bases). This CDR3 spans 17 amino acids. Germline lookup yields CDR1 GTSNPN and CDR2 SVGIG (reference sequence). V lost 0 bases and J lost 1, with 18 bases in between. The CDR3 DNA sequence: TGTGCCTGGAGTGTTATAGGGGTCCCTTTAACCCAAGAGACCCAGTACTTC. Amino acid sequence: CAWSVIGVPLTQETQYF.

The chain has TRBV7-3 and TRBJ1-5; 9 positions match TRBD1. J was trimmed by 6 bases and V by 5 bases; bases with no gene match: 2. Germline CDR1 is SGHTA and CDR2 is FQGTGA. There are 13 residues in the CDR3. The CDR3 DNA sequence: TGTGCCAGCAGCCCGGACAGGGGTCAGCCCCAGCATTTT. This gives the protein CASSPDRGQPQHF. The full variable domain, its missing parts supplied by reference TRBV7-3 and TRBJ1-5, is GAGVSQTPSNKVTEKGKYVELRCDPISGHTALYWYRQSLGQGPEFLIYFQGTGAADDSGLPNDRFFAVRPEGSVSTLKIQRTERGDSAVYLCASSPDRGQPQHFGDGTRLSIL.

The chain uses TRBV27 and TRBJ2-3, with TRBD2 matching 8 bases. This CDR3 is 14 amino acids long. Germline loops: CDR1 MNHEY, CDR2 SMNVEV (reference sequence). V was pared by 5 bases and J by 7 bases, with 8 bases of the junction left unmatched. CDR3 in DNA: TGTGCCAGCAGTACGGCCGGGGGGGCACATACGCAGTATTTT. Translating it yields CASSTAGGAHTQYF.

The chain carries TRBV9 and TRBJ1-2, with TRBD1 matching 12 bases. The CDR3 has 15 residues. Germline CDR1 is SGDLS and CDR2 is YYNGEE. J was trimmed by 2 bases and V by 3 bases; bases with no gene match: 2. The CDR3, as DNA: TGTGCCAGCAGCGCCGGGACAGGGGGCAACTATGGCTACACCTTC. This sequence encodes CASSAGTGGNYGYTF.

The chain combines TRBV7-3 with TRBJ2-2; D is perhaps TRBD2 (6 bases). CDR1 and CDR2 from the germline V gene are SGHTA and FQGTGA. The V end lost 2 bases, the J end lost 4 bases, and 11 bases lay between the germline ends. CDR3 length: 15 residues. CDR3 coding DNA: TGTGCCAGCAGCTTAGGAGGGGTAGGCACCGGGGAGCTGTTTTTT. Encoded protein: CASSLGGVGTGELFF.

This clone appeared a single time. The chain employs TRBV6-6 and TRBJ1-2, with D possibly being TRBD1 (6 bases). CDR3 size: 15 residues. V lost 4 bases to trimming and J lost 4 bases, with 16 bases between them. Germline loops: CDR1 MNHNY, CDR2 SVGAGI (reference sequence). The CDR3 here is CASSLGTGSVYGYTF. CDR3 bases: TGTGCCAGCAGTTTAGGCACAGGGTCGGTCTATGGCTACACCTTC.

The V gene is TRBV5-6, the J gene TRBJ1-1; D is uncertain. V shed 4 bases and J shed 5 bases, with 12 bases lying between them. Germline V gene data show CDR1 as SGHDT and CDR2 as YYEEEE. This CDR3 region has 13 residues. CDR3 amino acids: CASSMGMETEAFF. The CDR3 DNA follows: TGTGCCAGCAGCATGGGTATGGAAACTGAAGCTTTCTTT.

This chain joins TRBV5-4 and TRBJ2-7; D is possibly TRBD1 (5 bases). CDR1 and CDR2 from the germline V gene are SGHNT and YYREEE (reference sequence). V was shortened by 3 bases and J by 2 bases, with 9 bases between the two germline ends. There are 13 residues in the CDR3. This CDR3 is CASSSDRAYEQYF. CDR3 nucleotides: TGTGCCAGCAGCTCTGACAGAGCCTACGAGCAGTACTTC.

The chain joins TRBV11-2 to TRBJ2-7; 9 bases match TRBD2. This CDR3 comprises 14 residues. The junction had 2 bases not matched to a gene; V was cut back by 3 bases and J by 2 bases. The germline V gene has CDR1 SGHAT and CDR2 FQNNGV. The CDR3 spells CASSFGGRAYEQYF. The CDR3 bases are TGTGCCAGCAGCTTCGGCGGGAGGGCCTACGAGCAGTACTTC.